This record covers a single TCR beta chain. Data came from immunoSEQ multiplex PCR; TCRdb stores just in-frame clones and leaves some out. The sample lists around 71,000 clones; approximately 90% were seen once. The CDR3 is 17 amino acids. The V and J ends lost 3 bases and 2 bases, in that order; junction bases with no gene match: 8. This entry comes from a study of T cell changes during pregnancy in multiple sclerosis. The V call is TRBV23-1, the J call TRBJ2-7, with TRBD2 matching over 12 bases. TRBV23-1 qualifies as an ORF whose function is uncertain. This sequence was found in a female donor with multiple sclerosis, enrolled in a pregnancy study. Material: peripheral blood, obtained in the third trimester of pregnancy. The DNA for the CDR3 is TGCGCCAGCAGTCAGAGGACTAGCGGGATCTTAACCTACGAGCAGTACTTC. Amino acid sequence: CASSQRTSGILTYEQYF.